The 9 T cell receptor beta chains in this list originate from one sample, sequenced in a study of shared clonotypes between healthy human individuals. Here immunoSEQ multiplex PCR was the method, and the copy in TCRdb shows in-frame clones only, minus some. The table lists around 600,000 clones, about 95% of them singletons. Selected positively for CCR7 and CD45RO-negative, naive CD8 cells excluded terminally differentiated effector memory CD45RA+ cells. Sample: naive CD8+ T cells sorted from blood. The receptors here all came from a woman in her twenties or thirties in good health.

The genes are TRBV27 and TRBJ1-1; TRBD1 is a possible D gene (5 bases). The length of the CDR3 is 14 residues. V was pared by 5 bases and J by 5 bases, with 15 bases between. Per the germline V gene, CDR1 is MNHEY and CDR2 is SMNVEV (reference sequence). The CDR3, as DNA: TGTGCCAGCAGTCTAGGGACCGCGGGGACTGAAGCTTTCTTT. It translates to CASSLGTAGTEAFF.

The chain couples TRBV2 to TRBJ2-7; D is unresolved. From germline, CDR1 is SNHLY and CDR2 FYNNEI. Trimming took 6 bases from V and 4 from J, leaving 13 bases between them. This CDR3 region has 13 residues. The CDR3 region is CASRFKDSYEQYF. The CDR3 DNA reads as TGTGCCAGCAGATTCAAAGATTCATACGAGCAGTACTTC. Combining the CDR3 with reference TRBV2 and TRBJ2-7 gives the whole variable domain EPEVTQTPSHQVTQMGQEVILRCVPISNHLYFYWYRQILGQKVEFLVSFYNNEISEKSEIFDDQFSVERPDGSNFTLKIRSTKLEDSAMYFCASRFKDSYEQYFGPGTRLTVT.

The rearrangement links TRBV29-1 to TRBJ2-7; 10 bases fit TRBD2. The CDR3 totals 15 residues. CDR1 and CDR2 (germline): SQVTM, ANQGSEA. V shed 3 bases and J 2 bases; nucleotides not matched to a gene: 7. The DNA for the CDR3 is TGCAGCGTTGAGACCCAGCGGGAGGGAGCCTACGAGCAGTACTTC. Residues: CSVETQREGAYEQYF.

This chain joins TRBV4-1 and TRBJ2-4; D may be TRBD1 (6 bases). The germline CDR1 and CDR2 sequences are MGHRA and YSYEKL. The CDR3 has 17 amino acids. The ends were cut back, 2 bases at V and 5 bases at J, with 19 bases in the middle. The CDR3, as DNA: TGCGCCAGCAGCCAAACCCCCCCCGGGACACACGAAAACATTCAGTACTTC. This codes for CASSQTPPGTHENIQYF.

This chain links TRBV15 with TRBJ2-3, with 11 bases lining up with TRBD2. In germline, CDR1 is LNHNV, CDR2 YYDKDF (reference sequence). V was clipped by 0 bases and J by 6 bases; unmatched bases: 8. There are 17 residues in the CDR3. The CDR3 DNA is TGTGCCACCAGCAGAGATGTAGCTAGCGGGAGGTTTGATACGCAGTATTTT. Amino acids: CATSRDVASGRFDTQYF.

V and J are TRBV5-4 and TRBJ2-3; D may be TRBD2 (5 bases). The CDR3 length is 16 residues. The V gene's germline CDR1 is SGHNT and CDR2 YYREEE (reference sequence). V was cut by 1 base and J by 1 base, with 13 bases left in between. The DNA of the CDR3 is TGTGCCAGCAGCTTGAGGGAGTCCCTTGGCACAGATACGCAGTATTTT. It encodes CASSLRESLGTDTQYF.

Only one count was recorded for this clone. The chain employs TRBV27 and TRBJ2-1; 11 positions agree with TRBD2. Germline-derived CDR1 and CDR2 are MNHEY and SMNVEV (reference sequence). The J segment lost 6 bases and the V segment lost 1 base, leaving 8 bases of the junction unmatched. The CDR3 extends over 17 amino acids. The CDR3 coding sequence is TGTGCCAGCAGTTTATTGGTAGCGGGAGGGGTAGTCAATGAGCAGTTCTTC. Protein: CASSLLVAGGVVNEQFF.

The CDR3 DNA sequence: TGTGCCAGCAGCTTGGGAGAGTCGTATGAGCAGTACTTC. Its translation: CASSLGESYEQYF. This chain joins TRBV5-4 and TRBJ2-7, with no clear D. Germline-derived CDR1 and CDR2 are SGHNT and YYREEE (reference sequence). This CDR3 region has 13 residues. The V end lost 0 bases, the J end lost 7 bases, and 11 bases lay between the germline ends.

The V call is TRBV7-2, the J call TRBJ2-7; TRBD2 aligns across 11 bases. The germline V gene encodes CDR1 SGHTA and CDR2 FQGNSA. The V gene end was trimmed by 3 bases and the J gene end by 2 bases; junction bases not matched to a gene: 9. This CDR3 has 17 amino acids. This CDR3 is CASSFYHSGRATYEQYF. The DNA of the CDR3 is TGTGCCAGCAGCTTCTACCATAGCGGGAGGGCCACCTACGAGCAGTACTTC.